The clone carrying this T cell receptor beta chain was seen a handful of times. Each CDR3 protein is one row after TCRdb ran MiXCR on the 5' RACE reads. Of approximately 350,000 distinct CDR3 sequences listed, 13% were seen once; the top ten hold about 22%. This entry is derived from a study of T-cell memory formation after mild COVID-19. CDR3 size: 16 residues. With 2 bases removed from V and 4 bases from J, the gap between germline ends came to 17 bases. In germline, CDR1 is MNHEY, CDR2 SMNVEV (reference sequence). This sequence was found in a man aged 18 to 35 who had mild COVID-19 (a few samples of this study predate the infection). Cell type and time point are not known. The specimen was PBMCs or a T cell subset sorted from them (not recorded which). The chain links TRBV27 to TRBJ1-1; no definite D call. CDR3 in DNA: TGTGCCAGCAGTTTAGGGTCGGGAGCAGAGGCCACTGAAGCTTTCTTT. Translated: CASSLGSGAEATEAFF.